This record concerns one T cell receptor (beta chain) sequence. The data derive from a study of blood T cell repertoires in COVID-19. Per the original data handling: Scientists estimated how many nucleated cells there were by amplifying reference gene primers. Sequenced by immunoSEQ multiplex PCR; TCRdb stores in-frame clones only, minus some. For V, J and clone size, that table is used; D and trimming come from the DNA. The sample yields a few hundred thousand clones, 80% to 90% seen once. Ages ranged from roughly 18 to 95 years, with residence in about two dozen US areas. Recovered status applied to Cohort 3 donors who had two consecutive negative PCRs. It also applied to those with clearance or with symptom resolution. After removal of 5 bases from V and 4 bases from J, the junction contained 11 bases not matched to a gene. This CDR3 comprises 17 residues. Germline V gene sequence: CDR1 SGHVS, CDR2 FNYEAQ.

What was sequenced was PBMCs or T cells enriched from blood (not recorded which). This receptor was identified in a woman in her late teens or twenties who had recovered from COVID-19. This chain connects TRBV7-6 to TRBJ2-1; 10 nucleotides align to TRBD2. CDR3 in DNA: TGTGCCAGCAGCCTTGCGAGCGGGGGGGCTGAATACAATGAGCAGTTCTTC. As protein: CASSLASGGAEYNEQFF. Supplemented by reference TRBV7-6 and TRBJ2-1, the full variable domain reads GAGVSQSPRYKVTKRGQDVALRCDPISGHVSLYWYRQALGQGPEFLTYFNYEAQQDKSGLPNDRFSAERPEGSISTLTIQRTEQRDSAMYRCASSLASGGAEYNEQFFGPGTRLTVL.